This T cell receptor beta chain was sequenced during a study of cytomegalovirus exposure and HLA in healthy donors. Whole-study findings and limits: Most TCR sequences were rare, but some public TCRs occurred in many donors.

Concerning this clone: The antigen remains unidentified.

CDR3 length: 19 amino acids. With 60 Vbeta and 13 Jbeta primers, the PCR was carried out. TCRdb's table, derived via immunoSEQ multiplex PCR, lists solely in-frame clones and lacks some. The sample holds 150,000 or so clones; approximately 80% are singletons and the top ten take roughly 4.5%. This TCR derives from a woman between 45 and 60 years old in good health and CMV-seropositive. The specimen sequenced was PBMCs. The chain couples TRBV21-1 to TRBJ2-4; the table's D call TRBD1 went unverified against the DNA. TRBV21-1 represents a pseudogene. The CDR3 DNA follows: TGTGCCAGCAGCCCCGGCTTACGGACAGGGTGTCTGGCCAAAAACATTCAGTACTTC. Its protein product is CASSPGLRTGCLAKNIQYF.